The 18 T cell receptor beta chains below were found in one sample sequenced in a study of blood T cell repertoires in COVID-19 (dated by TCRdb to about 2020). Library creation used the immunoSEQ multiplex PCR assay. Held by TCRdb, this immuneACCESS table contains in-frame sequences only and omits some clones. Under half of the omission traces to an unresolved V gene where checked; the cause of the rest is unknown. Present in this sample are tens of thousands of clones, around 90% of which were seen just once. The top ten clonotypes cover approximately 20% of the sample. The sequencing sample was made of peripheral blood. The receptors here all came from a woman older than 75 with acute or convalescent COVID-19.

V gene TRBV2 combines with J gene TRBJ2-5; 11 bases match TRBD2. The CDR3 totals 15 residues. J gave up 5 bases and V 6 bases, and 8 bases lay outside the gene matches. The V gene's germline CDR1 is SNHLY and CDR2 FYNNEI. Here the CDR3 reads CASSQPSGGKETQYF. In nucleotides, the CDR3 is TGTGCCAGCAGCCAACCTAGCGGGGGGAAGGAGACCCAGTACTTC.

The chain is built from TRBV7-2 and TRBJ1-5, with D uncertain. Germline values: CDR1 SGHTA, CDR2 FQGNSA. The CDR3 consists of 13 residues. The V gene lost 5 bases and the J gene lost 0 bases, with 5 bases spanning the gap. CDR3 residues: CASSLNSNQPQHF. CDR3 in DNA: TGTGCCAGCAGCCTTAATAGCAATCAGCCCCAGCATTTT.

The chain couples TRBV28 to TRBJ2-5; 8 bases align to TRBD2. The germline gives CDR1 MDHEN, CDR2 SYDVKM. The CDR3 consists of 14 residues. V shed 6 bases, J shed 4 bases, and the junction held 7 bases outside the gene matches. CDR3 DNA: TGTGCCAGCAGCTCCGGGGGGGGCGGAGAGACCCAGTACTTC. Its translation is CASSSGGGGETQYF.

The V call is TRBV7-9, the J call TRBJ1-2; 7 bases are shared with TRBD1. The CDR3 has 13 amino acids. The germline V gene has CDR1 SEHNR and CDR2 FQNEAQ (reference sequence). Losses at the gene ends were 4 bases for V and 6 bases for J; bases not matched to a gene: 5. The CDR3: CASSSQGVDGYTF. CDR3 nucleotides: TGTGCCAGCAGCTCTCAGGGGGTCGATGGCTACACCTTC.

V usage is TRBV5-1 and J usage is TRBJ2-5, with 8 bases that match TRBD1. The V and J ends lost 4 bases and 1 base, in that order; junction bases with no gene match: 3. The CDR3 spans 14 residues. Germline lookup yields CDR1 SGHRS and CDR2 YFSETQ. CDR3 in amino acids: CASSPTGGQETQYF. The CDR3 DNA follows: TGCGCCAGCAGCCCCACAGGGGGCCAAGAGACCCAGTACTTC. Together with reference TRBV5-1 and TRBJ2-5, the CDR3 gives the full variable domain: KAGVTQTPRYLIKTRGQQVTLSCSPISGHRSVSWYQQTPGQGLQFLFEYFSETQRNKGNFPGRFSGRQFSNSRSEMNVSTLELGDSALYLCASSPTGGQETQYFGPGTRLLVL.

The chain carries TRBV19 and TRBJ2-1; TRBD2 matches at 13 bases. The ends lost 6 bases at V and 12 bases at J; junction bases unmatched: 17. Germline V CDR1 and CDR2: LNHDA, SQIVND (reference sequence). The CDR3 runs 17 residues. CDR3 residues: CASSLLLAGGPQSGQFF. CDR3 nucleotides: TGTGCCAGTAGCCTTTTACTAGCGGGGGGGCCCCAGTCAGGGCAGTTCTTC. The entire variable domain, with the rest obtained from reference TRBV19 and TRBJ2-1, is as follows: DGGITQSPKYLFRKEGQNVTLSCEQNLNHDAMYWYRQDPGQGLRLIYYSQIVNDFQKGDIAEGYSVSREKKESFPLTVTSAQKNPTAFYLCASSLLLAGGPQSGQFFGPGTRLTVL.

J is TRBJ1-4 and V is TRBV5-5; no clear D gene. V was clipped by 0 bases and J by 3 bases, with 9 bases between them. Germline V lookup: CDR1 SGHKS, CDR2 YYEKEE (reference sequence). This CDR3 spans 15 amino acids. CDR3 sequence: CASSLDGSPNEKLFF. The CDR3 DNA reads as TGTGCCAGCAGCTTGGATGGCTCCCCTAATGAAAAACTGTTTTTT.

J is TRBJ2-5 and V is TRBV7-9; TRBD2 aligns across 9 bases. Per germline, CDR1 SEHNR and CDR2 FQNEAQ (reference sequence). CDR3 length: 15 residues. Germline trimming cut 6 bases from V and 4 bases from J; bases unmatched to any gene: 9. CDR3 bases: TGTGCCAGCAGACCGTTAGCGGGAGTGACAGAGACCCAGTACTTC. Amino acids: CASRPLAGVTETQYF. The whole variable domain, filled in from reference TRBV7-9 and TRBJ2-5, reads DTGVSQNPRHKITKRGQNVTFRCDPISEHNRLYWYRQTLGQGPEFLTYFQNEAQLEKSRLLSDRFSAERPKGSFSTLEIQRTEQGDSAMYLCASRPLAGVTETQYFGPGTRLLVL.

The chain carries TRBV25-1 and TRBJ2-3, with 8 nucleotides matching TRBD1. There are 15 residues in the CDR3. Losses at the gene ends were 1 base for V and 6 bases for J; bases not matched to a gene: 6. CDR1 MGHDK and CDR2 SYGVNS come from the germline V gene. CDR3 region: CASSESTGETDTQYF. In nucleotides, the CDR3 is TGTGCCAGCAGTGAATCGACAGGGGAAACGGATACGCAGTATTTT.

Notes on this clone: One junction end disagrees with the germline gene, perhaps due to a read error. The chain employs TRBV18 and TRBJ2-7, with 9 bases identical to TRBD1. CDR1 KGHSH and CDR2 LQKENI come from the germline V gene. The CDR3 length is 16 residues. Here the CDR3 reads CASSPSRGQGSHEQYF. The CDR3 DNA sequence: TGTGCCAGCTCACCTTCGAGGGGACAGGGCTCCCACGAGCAGTACTTC.

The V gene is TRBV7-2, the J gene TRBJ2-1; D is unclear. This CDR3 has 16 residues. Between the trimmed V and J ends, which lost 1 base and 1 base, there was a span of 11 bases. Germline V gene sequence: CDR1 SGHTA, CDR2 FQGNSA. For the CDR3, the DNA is TGTGCCAGCAGCTTAGGTAGCACACCTTCCTACAATGAGCAGTTCTTC. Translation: CASSLGSTPSYNEQFF.

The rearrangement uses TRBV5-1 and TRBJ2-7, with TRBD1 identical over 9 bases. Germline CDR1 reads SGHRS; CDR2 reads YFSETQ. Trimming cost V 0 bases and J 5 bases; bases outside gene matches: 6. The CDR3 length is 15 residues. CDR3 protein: CASSLDGTGWNEQYF. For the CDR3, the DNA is TGCGCCAGCAGCTTGGATGGGACAGGGTGGAACGAGCAGTACTTC.

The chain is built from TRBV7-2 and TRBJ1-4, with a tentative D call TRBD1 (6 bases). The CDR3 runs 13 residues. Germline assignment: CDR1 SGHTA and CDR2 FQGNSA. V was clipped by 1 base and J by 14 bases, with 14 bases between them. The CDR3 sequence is CASSLVRGANLFF. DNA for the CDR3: TGTGCCAGCAGCTTAGTTCGGGGGGCGAATCTGTTTTTT.

The CDR3 reads CASSWGTGGNQPQHF. The CDR3, as DNA: TGTGCCAGCAGCTGGGGGACAGGGGGCAATCAGCCCCAGCATTTT. J is TRBJ1-5 and V is TRBV7-6, with 10 bases identical to TRBD1. The V gene's germline CDR1 is SGHVS and CDR2 FNYEAQ. V shed 4 bases, J shed 2 bases, and the junction held 2 bases outside the gene matches. CDR3 length: 15 residues.

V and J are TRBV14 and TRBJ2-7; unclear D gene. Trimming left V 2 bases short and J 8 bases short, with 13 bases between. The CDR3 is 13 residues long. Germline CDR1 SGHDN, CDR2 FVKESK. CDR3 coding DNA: TGTGCCAGCAGCCAAAGACTCCCCTGGAAGCAGTACTTC. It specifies CASSQRLPWKQYF.

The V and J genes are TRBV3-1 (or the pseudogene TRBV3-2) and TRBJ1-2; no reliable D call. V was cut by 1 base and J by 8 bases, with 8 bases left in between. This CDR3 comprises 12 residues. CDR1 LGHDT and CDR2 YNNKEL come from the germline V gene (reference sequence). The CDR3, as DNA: TGTGCCAGCAGCCAAGGTTTCGTAGGCTACACCTTC. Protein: CASSQGFVGYTF.

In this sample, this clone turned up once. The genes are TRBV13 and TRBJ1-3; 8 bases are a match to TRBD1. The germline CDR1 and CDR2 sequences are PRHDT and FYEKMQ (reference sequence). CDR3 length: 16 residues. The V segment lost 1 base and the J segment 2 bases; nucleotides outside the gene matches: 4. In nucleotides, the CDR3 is TGTGCCAGCAGCTTAGTCGGGACAGGTACTGGAAACACCATATATTTT. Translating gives CASSLVGTGTGNTIYF.

The CDR3 coding sequence is TGTGCCAGCAGTGTGACTGTGAACACCGGGGAGCTGTTTTTT. Amino acid sequence: CASSVTVNTGELFF. The chain combines TRBV25-1 with TRBJ2-2, with D unresolved. V was shortened by 4 bases and J by 1 base, with 7 bases between the two germline ends. CDR3 size: 14 residues. Per the germline V gene, CDR1 is MGHDK and CDR2 is SYGVNS.